This T cell receptor (beta chain) appears in the sequencing data of a study of cytomegalovirus exposure and HLA in healthy donors. The CDR3 loop spans 15 amino acids. V lost 5 bases, J lost 4 bases, and 18 bases lay in between. The germline gives CDR1 SGHTA, CDR2 FQGNSA. It was with 60 Vbeta and 13 Jbeta primers that the PCR ran. Measured with immunoSEQ multiplex PCR; TCRdb has only the in-frame clones, and not every one. The table shows some 120,000 clones, with about four fifths occurring only once. Sequences were obtained from PBMCs. The chain carries TRBV7-2 and TRBJ2-7; maybe TRBD2 (6 bases). The TCR comes from a man aged 25-45 years in good health and CMV-seropositive. CDR3 sequence reads: CTSSLDSGNIYEQYF. For the CDR3, the DNA is TGTACCAGCAGCCTCGATAGCGGAAACATTTACGAGCAGTACTTC. The full variable domain, its missing parts supplied by reference TRBV7-2 and TRBJ2-7, is GAGVSQSPSNKVTEKGKDVELRCDPISGHTALYWYRQSLGQGLEFLIYFQGNSAPDKSGLPSDRFSAERTGGSVSTLTIQRTQQEDSAVYLCTSSLDSGNIYEQYFGPGTRLTVT.